This T cell receptor (beta chain) was recovered during a study of T cells after yellow fever vaccination (dated by TCRdb to the late 2010s). For context, the study as a whole: The SMART-Seq v4 Ultra Low Input RNA kit was used to prepare libraries from fractions with low cell numbers. To track T-cell clones before and after primary and booster YFV17D yellow fever vaccination, bulk TCR alpha and beta repertoires were sequenced longitudinally. The cohort comprised two healthy male donors, one aged 18 to 29 and one aged 30 to 39 years. Bulk PBMC replicates and cell subsets were isolated from blood drawn at multiple timepoints before and after both primary and secondary immunization.

This clonotype has a count of ten or more. Its target antigen remains unknown. No much larger clone exists at a distance of one base, and base qualities are not known. Relative to germline, V is missing 1 base and J is missing 6 bases, with 2 bases of the junction outside any gene match. CDR1 and CDR2, per the germline V gene, are MGHRA and YSYEKL. The CDR3 spans 14 residues, from the cysteine through the phenylalanine. Only the CDR3 DNA is retained, 42 bases long and in frame from the first base. TCR cDNA was synthesized by 5'RACE template switching, which introduced a universal primer site and unique molecular identifiers. Priming of cDNA synthesis was performed from both the TCR alpha and TCR beta constant segments. Library amplification involved two PCR steps, and the second step added sample barcodes and sequencing adapters. Sequencing of libraries was performed on Illumina HiSeq 2500 (2x100 bp) or NovaSeq (2x150 bp). The study's processing was this. MIGEC handled demultiplexing of reads and collapsing into UMI consensus sequences, while MiXCR performed V(D)J alignment. Using edgeR on replicate PBMC samples, clonotypes were called vaccine-responding if FDR was below 0.01 and the log2 fold change was above 5 up to day 15. Each bulk clonotype was labeled CD4 or CD8 based on which sequenced repertoire, CD4 or CD8, contained the clonotype at higher abundance. The public sequencing data were trimmed at Q25 with fastp and processed into clonotypes with MiXCR by TCRdb, which kept only in-frame beta chains. Entries that share a CDR3 protein sequence are merged under the most common genes and DNA. TCRdb assigned the V and J calls; the authors' analysis was not used. The sample table shows 350,000 to 450,000 distinct CDR3 sequences, and 6.2% are seen once. The biggest ten clones account for around 16% of the sample.

The full study reports these points: Most clones expanded after primary vaccination (96% of CD4 and approximately 86% of CD8) were re-detected after the booster, suggesting that broad memory maintenance occurred. A small share of clonotypes was detected in both CD4 and CD8 compartments, with the overlap likely arising from convergent recombination. Compared with the primary T-cell response, the secondary T-cell response was weaker but faster, peaking on day 5 rather than day 15. Computational filtering was needed because FACS-sorted repertoires could contain abundant contaminating clonotypes from the bulk population. Because the study included only two donors, the extent to which the findings can be generalized is limited.

Explained via the paper, the treatment or condition label denotes: live attenuated yellow fever vaccine strain. Two biological replicates of bulk PBMCs were collected at each blood-draw timepoint. A standard Ficoll-Paque protocol was used to isolate PBMCs from peripheral blood. TriZol was used to extract RNA from bulk PBMCs, from CD4 and CD8 fractions, and from dextramer-positive and dextramer-negative fractions. The receptor was isolated from a man aged 25 to 40 who received the YFV17D yellow fever vaccine. The chain couples TRBV4-1 to TRBJ2-3; TRBD2 lines up with 9 middle nucleotides. Sequenced here: PBMCs, sampled 5 days after the yellow fever booster vaccination. The DNA sequence follows: TGCGCCAGCAGCCAAGTAGCGGGAGAGGATACGCAGTATTTT. This sequence encodes CASSQVAGEDTQYF.